This T cell receptor (beta chain) was identified during a study of human T cells and chemical hapten exposure. Stated time point: patch test 3, about 24 weeks after DPC sensitization. Treatment described: therapeutic diphenylcyclopropenone sensitization with weekly scalp DPC. Only after blood had been drawn was each patch test applied. As originally analysed: Samples held a median of approximately 96,000 TCRs, range roughly 23,224–750,000. TCRdb re-derived calls from the RACE reads in MiXCR, one entry per CDR3 protein. TCRdb's processing, not the authors', yielded these V and J calls. The profile shows 210,000 or so distinct CDR3 sequences, approximately 24% of them singletons. This clonotype was seen a handful of times. Its antigen is undetermined. General study points: Among TCRs, those above 1 in 1000 frequency were unaffected by DPC sensitization.

Germline loops: CDR1 MDHEN, CDR2 SYDVKM. CDR3 length: 14 amino acids. V lost 3 bases, J lost 6 bases, and 13 bases lay in between. The TCR comes from a woman between 35 and 50 years old with alopecia areata. Some clones in this sample may be carry-over from other donors' samples. The sample was whole blood, taken in connection with sensitization to the hapten diphenylcyclopropenone (DPC). The genes are TRBV28 and TRBJ2-3; D call uncertain. The CDR3 loop reads CASSFKPRWDTQYF. DNA for the CDR3: TGTGCCAGCAGTTTTAAACCGAGGTGGGATACGCAGTATTTT.